This T cell receptor beta chain is from a study of T cell responses to AZD1222 COVID-19 vaccine. General study points: Spike was spanned by vaccine-associated CD4 TCRs, which were dominant at 160-218 and 743-854. Breadth and depth of Spike-specific TCRs rose after two AZD1222 doses.

Produced via immunoSEQ multiplex PCR; TCRdb's table is partial and in-frame only. The sample holds around 100,000 clones; around 89% are singletons and the top ten take around 1.8%. Germline CDR1 is SGHTA and CDR2 is FQGTGA. The CDR3 is made up of 13 amino acids. V was clipped by 5 bases and J by 1 base, with 8 bases between them. On this clone: What it recognizes is unknown.

Sequenced material: peripheral blood, taken on day 0 of AZD1222 vaccination. The chain recombines TRBV7-3 with TRBJ1-1; no definite D call. The clonotype originates from an adult in good health. The CDR3 loop is CASSRVPNTEAFF. The CDR3 DNA sequence: TGTGCCAGCAGCCGCGTCCCGAACACTGAAGCTTTCTTT.